This TCR beta chain emerged from a study of cytomegalovirus exposure and HLA in healthy donors. This clone was seen just once. Antigen: not known. PCR used 60 Vbeta primers and 13 Jbeta primers. Clones were sequenced by immunoSEQ multiplex PCR, and TCRdb holds only the in-frame ones, with some missing. The sample holds 150,000 to 200,000 clones, roughly 76% seen once. General study results and limits: The analysis excluded some indistinguishable V segments, including TRBV6-2 and TRBV6-3.

J lost 1 base, V lost 5 bases, and 7 bases had no gene match. CDR3 length: 16 amino acids. Germline CDR1 and CDR2: LNHDA and SQIVND (reference sequence). The rearrangement uses TRBV19 and TRBJ2-4, with 8 bases identical to TRBD2. This clonotype originated in a human donor in good health. Sequencing used PBMCs. The DNA for the CDR3 is TGTGCCAGTAGTGTCGGACAGCGGGAGGCCAAAAACATTCAGTACTTC. Protein sequence: CASSVGQREAKNIQYF.